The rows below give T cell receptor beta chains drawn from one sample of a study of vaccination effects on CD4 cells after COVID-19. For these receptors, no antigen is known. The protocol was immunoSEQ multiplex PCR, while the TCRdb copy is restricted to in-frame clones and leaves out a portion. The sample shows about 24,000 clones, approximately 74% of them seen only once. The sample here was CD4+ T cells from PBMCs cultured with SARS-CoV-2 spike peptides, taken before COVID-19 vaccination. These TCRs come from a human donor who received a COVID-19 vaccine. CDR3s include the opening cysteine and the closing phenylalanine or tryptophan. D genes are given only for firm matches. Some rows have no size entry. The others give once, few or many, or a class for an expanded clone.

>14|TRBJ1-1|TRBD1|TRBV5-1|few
CASSGPGTVTEAFF
TGCGCCAGCAGCGGTCCCGGGACAGTCACTGAAGCTTTCTTT
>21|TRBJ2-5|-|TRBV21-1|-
CASSLGQGALGLAGAGETQYF
TGTGCCAGCAGCTTGGGACAGGGGGCGTTGGGACTAGCGGGGGCAGGGGAGACCCAGTACTTC
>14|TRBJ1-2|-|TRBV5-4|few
CASSLSTGTHGYTF
TGTGCCAGCAGCTTGAGTACAGGGACGCACGGCTACACCTTC
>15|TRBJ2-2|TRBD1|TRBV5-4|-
CASSSRQGGTGELFF
TGTGCCAGCAGCTCGCGACAGGGGGGGACCGGGGAGCTGTTTTTT
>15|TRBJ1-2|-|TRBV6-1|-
CASSDRDAMSYGYTF
TGTGCCAGCAGTGATCGGGACGCCATGTCTTATGGCTACACCTTC
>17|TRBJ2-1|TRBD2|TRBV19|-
CASSITGLAGEYNEQFF
TGTGCCAGTAGTATAACGGGGCTAGCGGGGGAGTACAATGAGCAGTTCTTC
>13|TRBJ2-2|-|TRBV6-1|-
CASSELNTGELFF
TGTGCCAGCAGTGAGTTGAACACCGGGGAGCTGTTTTTT
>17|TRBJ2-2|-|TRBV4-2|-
CASSQELSGSNTGELFF
TGTGCCAGCAGCCAAGAGCTGAGCGGATCGAACACCGGGGAGCTGTTTTTT
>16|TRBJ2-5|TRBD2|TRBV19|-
CASSSRGGGIRETQYF
TGTGCCAGTAGTTCCCGGGGGGGAGGGATCCGGGAGACCCAGTACTTC
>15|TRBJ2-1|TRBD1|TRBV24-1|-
CATSDPGTGVDEQFF
TGTGCCACCAGTGACCCCGGGACAGGGGTCGATGAGCAGTTCTTC
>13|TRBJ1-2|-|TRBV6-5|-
CASRSLDTYGYTF
TGTGCCAGCAGGTCGCTGGATACCTATGGCTACACCTTC
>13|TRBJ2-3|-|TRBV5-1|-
CASSPSSPDTQYF
TGCGCCAGCAGCCCCTCTTCCCCAGATACGCAGTATTTT
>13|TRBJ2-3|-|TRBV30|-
CAWNRGVSDTQYF
TGTGCCTGGAATCGAGGGGTGTCAGATACGCAGTATTTT
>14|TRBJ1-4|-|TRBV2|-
CASREGRGNEKLFF
TGTGCCAGCAGAGAGGGAAGAGGCAATGAAAAACTGTTTTTT
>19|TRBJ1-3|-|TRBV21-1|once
CASSKARQGVGSSGNTIYF
TGTGCCAGCAGCAAAGCGCGGCAGGGGGTAGGAAGCTCTGGAAACACCATATATTTT
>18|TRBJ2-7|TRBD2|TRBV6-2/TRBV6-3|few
CASSPGTSGGPSSYEQYF
TGTGCCAGCAGCCCTGGGACTAGCGGGGGCCCGAGCTCCTACGAGCAGTACTTC